Listed here is a single T cell receptor (beta chain). The entry originates in a study of shared clonotypes between healthy human individuals. The CDR3 runs 15 residues. With 4 bases clipped from V and 2 bases from J, the junction kept 7 bases outside the gene matches. CDR1 and CDR2 from the germline V gene are MNHEY and SMNVEV (reference sequence). The assay used deep level. On sorted subsets, replicate PCRs used 150 to 250 ng DNA, or 27,000 or so T cell genomes. The method was immunoSEQ multiplex PCR; TCRdb's version includes in-frame clones alone and lacks a portion of them. Here the sample spans about a million clones, approximately 80% being singletons.

The rearrangement joins TRBV27 to TRBJ2-7, with TRBD2 identical over 8 bases. The sequence came from a man aged 18 to 35 in good health. Some clones in this sample may be carry-over from other donors' samples. Sequenced: memory CD4+ T cells from PBMCs. The subset is: CD45RA-negative fraction. The CDR3 DNA reads as TGTGCCAGCAGTTCGAAGGGACTAGGCACCTACGAGCAGTACTTC. Residues: CASSSKGLGTYEQYF.